The present T cell receptor (beta chain) was sequenced within a study of identical twins. The table lists this clonotype with many counts. What it binds is not known. J gave up 4 bases and V 0 bases, and 1 base lay outside the gene matches. Germline V gene lookup returns CDR1 DFQATT and CDR2 SNEGSKA (reference sequence). CDR3 length: 13 amino acids. A universal primer site was incorporated via template switching, and the cDNA contained unique molecular identifiers. TCRdb re-derived calls from the 5' RACE reads in MiXCR, one entry per CDR3 protein. The table includes about 450,000 distinct CDR3 sequences, about 18% detected once. Points from the study as a whole: Partly confounded zero-insertion analyses could result from invariant MAIT and iNKT cells.

The rearrangement links TRBV20-1 to TRBJ2-3; 7 bases align to TRBD1. Sequencing was carried out using naive T cells sorted from blood. This receptor was obtained from a man aged 45-65 years in good health. CDR3 region: CSARDQGADTQYF. The CDR3 DNA reads TGCAGTGCTAGAGATCAGGGGGCAGATACGCAGTATTTT.